Following are 22 T cell receptor beta chains from one sample sequenced in a study of T cells in Graves' hyperthyroidism and ophthalmopathy. TCR beta CDR3 regions were amplified from RNA transcripts. TCR CDR3 underwent first-round RT-PCR with the HTBI primer set. TCRdb independently ran MiXCR on the multiplex PCR reads; one entry per CDR3 protein. The profile covers roughly 250,000 distinct CDR3 sequences, with about 16% appearing a single time and 28% taken by the ten largest. Sequenced input: blood. The receptor set was obtained from a woman in her late teens or twenties with Graves' ophthalmopathy.

This clonotype was recorded at least ten times. CDR3 sequence: CASSPAWDSTYEQYF. CDR3 coding DNA: TGTGCCAGCAGTCCTGCCTGGGACAGTACCTACGAGCAGTACTTC. The genes are TRBV6-1 and TRBJ2-7; TRBD1 aligns across 7 bases. The CDR3 contains 15 residues. The trim removed 5 bases at V and 2 bases at J, leaving 9 bases unmatched. Germline CDR1 MNHNS, CDR2 SASEGT.

Worth noting for this clonotype: At one end, the junction sequence differs from germline, possibly due to a read error. The V gene is TRBV7-7, the J gene TRBJ2-1, with 8 bases lining up with TRBD2. The CDR3 extends over 16 amino acids. Germline values: CDR1 SSHAT, CDR2 FNYEAQ (reference sequence). The CDR3 is CASSSRSGRGENEQFF. As DNA, the CDR3 is TGTGCTAGCAGCTCCCGTAGTGGGCGGGGGGAAAATGAGCAGTTCTTC.

The chain links TRBV9 to TRBJ2-3, with D unclear. Trimming cost V 3 bases and J 5 bases, with 22 bases left between them. The V gene's germline CDR1 is SGDLS and CDR2 YYNGEE. The CDR3 has 17 amino acids. The CDR3 coding sequence is TGTGCCAGCAGCGCCCGCGGCCTAAACCCCACCAAAGATACGCAGTATTTT. Translating it yields CASSARGLNPTKDTQYF.

For the CDR3, the DNA is TGTGCCAGCAGCTTAGCGGGACAGCGGAACACTGAAGCTTTCTTT. Residues: CASSLAGQRNTEAFF. The chain joins TRBV7-9 to TRBJ1-1; 7 bases match TRBD1. Germline trimming cut 0 bases from V and 1 base from J; bases unmatched to any gene: 2. Looked up from germline, CDR1 is SEHNR and CDR2 is FQNEAQ (reference sequence). The CDR3 runs to 15 residues.

This clonotype was detected ten times or more. V and J are TRBV28 and TRBJ1-3, with TRBD1 as a possible D gene (6 bases). V was clipped by 3 bases and J by 0 bases, with 9 bases between them. CDR3 length: 15 amino acids. Germline assignment: CDR1 MDHEN and CDR2 SYDVKM. The CDR3 region has the DNA TGTGCCAGCAGTTTCACAGGGCTCTCTGGAAACACCATATATTTT. This encodes CASSFTGLSGNTIYF.

Many counts were recorded for this clonotype. This chain connects TRBV6-1 to TRBJ2-1, with D possibly being TRBD2 (6 bases). The CDR3 extends over 14 amino acids. With 7 bases removed from V and 0 bases from J, the gap between germline ends came to 10 bases. Germline CDR1 and CDR2: MNHNS and SASEGT. This chain's CDR3 is CASKAGSSYNEQFF. The DNA for the CDR3 is TGTGCCAGCAAGGCGGGGAGCTCCTACAATGAGCAGTTCTTC.

Ten or more counts support this clonotype. The chain uses TRBV6-5 and TRBJ1-2; D gene ambiguous. V lost 0 bases, J lost 8 bases, and 10 bases lay in between. The germline gives CDR1 MNHEY, CDR2 SVGAGI. This CDR3 has 13 amino acids. The CDR3 region is CASSYSRLGGYTF. CDR3 DNA sequence: TGTGCCAGCAGTTACTCGAGGTTAGGAGGCTACACCTTC.

This clonotype was seen repeatedly, ten times or more. CDR3 sequence (DNA): TGCGCCAGCAGCCCCCTTGTCTCGATCTCTGGAAACACCATATATTTT. Translating gives CASSPLVSISGNTIYF. The chain uses TRBV5-1 and TRBJ1-3; no clear D. The CDR3 is 16 residues long. Trimming shortened V by 4 bases and J by 0 bases, and 14 bases separated the two germline ends. Germline CDR1 reads SGHRS; CDR2 reads YFSETQ.

The chain links TRBV6-1 to TRBJ1-5, with TRBD1 as a possible D gene (6 bases). The CDR3 totals 19 residues. Trimming cost V 6 bases and J 5 bases, with 29 bases left between them. The germline gives CDR1 MNHNS, CDR2 SASEGT. The CDR3 DNA follows: TGTGCCAGCAGACGGGGGGGGGGGGGGGCCCCGTTTGTCGATCAGCCCCAGCATTTT. This encodes CASRRGGGGAPFVDQPQHF.

This rearrangement joins TRBV27 to TRBJ2-2; D uncertain. CDR1 is MNHEY and CDR2 is SMNVEV in the germline V gene (reference sequence). Trimming took off 4 bases at V and 5 bases at J, with 5 bases between the two ends. The CDR3 is 12 residues long. The DNA of the CDR3 is TGTGCCAGCAGTTGGTATACCGGGGAGCTGTTTTTT. Residues: CASSWYTGELFF.

The rearrangement links TRBV6-1 to TRBJ2-2, with TRBD2 matching 8 bases. There are 17 residues in the CDR3. Germline V gene data show CDR1 as MNHNS and CDR2 as SASEGT. Losses at the gene ends were 6 bases for V and 2 bases for J; bases not matched to a gene: 11. CDR3 amino acids: CASRVTGTRKNTGELFF. CDR3 DNA sequence: TGTGCCAGCAGAGTAACCGGGACTAGAAAAAACACCGGGGAGCTGTTTTTT.

This clonotype was observed at least ten times. DNA of the CDR3: TGTGCCAGCAGGACAGCCGGAACTTTGACTAGCGGGAGGAACCCCAATGAGCAGTTCTTC. Amino acid sequence: CASRTAGTLTSGRNPNEQFF. V is TRBV5-4 and J is TRBJ2-1, with 13 positions matching TRBD2. Germline assignment: CDR1 SGHNT and CDR2 YYREEE (reference sequence). CDR3 length: 20 amino acids. Unmatched junction bases numbered 20, after V lost 5 bases and J lost 6 bases. Drawing the rest from reference TRBV5-4 and TRBJ2-1, the complete variable domain is ETGVTQSPTHLIKTRGQQVTLRCSSQSGHNTVSWYQQALGQGPQFIFQYYREEENGRGNFPPRFSGLQFPNYSSELNVNALELDDSALYLCASRTAGTLTSGRNPNEQFFGPGTRLTVL.

This clonotype was seen a few times. V is TRBV19 and J is TRBJ2-7; TRBD2 is a possible D gene (6 bases). V shed 2 bases and J shed 2 bases, with 13 bases lying between them. Germline V gene data show CDR1 as LNHDA and CDR2 as SQIVND (reference sequence). The CDR3 covers 15 residues. CDR3 in amino acids: CASSISGLTTYEQYF. Written as DNA, the CDR3 is TGTGCCAGTAGTATAAGCGGGCTGACGACCTACGAGCAGTACTTC.

As for this clonotype: A much larger clone lies a single base off, so this may be a read error. This chain uses TRBV5-1 with TRBJ2-3; perhaps TRBD2 as D (5 bases). This CDR3 has 13 residues. Germline V gives CDR1 SGHRS, CDR2 YFSETQ. The CDR3 reads CAGSLRGKDTQYF. The CDR3 DNA follows: TGCGCCGGCAGCTTGAGAGGGAAGGATACGCAGTATTTT.

This clonotype was detected ten times or more. The CDR3 nucleotides read TGTGCCAGCAGCTTAGGAAGGGGGCGCAGGGTTGAGCAGTTCTTC. It is translated as CASSLGRGRRVEQFF. The chain recombines TRBV7-2 with TRBJ2-1; 7 nucleotides match TRBD1. J lost 9 bases, V lost 1 base, and 9 bases had no gene match. Germline CDR1 reads SGHTA; CDR2 reads FQGNSA. CDR3 size: 15 residues.

This clonotype was found many times. The chain has TRBV5-1 and TRBJ1-2; D perhaps matches TRBD1 (6 bases). Per the germline V gene, CDR1 is SGHRS and CDR2 is YFSETQ. Trimming took 0 bases from V and 7 from J, leaving 13 bases between them. The CDR3 length is 14 residues. Here the CDR3 DNA reads TGCGCCAGCAGCTTGGAGTACGGGGGCGGTGGCTACACCTTC. This encodes CASSLEYGGGGYTF.

This clonotype was seen just once. A read error may explain this, as a much larger clone is one base away. This rearrangement joins TRBV7-2 to TRBJ2-7; D gene unclear. V was cut by 3 bases and J by 3 bases, with 9 bases left in between. In germline, CDR1 is SGHTA, CDR2 FQGNSA. The CDR3 totals 13 residues. CDR3: CASSFFDGYEQYF. DNA of the CDR3: TGTGCCAGCAGCTTCTTCGACGGCTACGAGCAGTACTTC.

This clonotype occurred a few times. Just one base apart from a much larger clone, this may be a read error. The chain links TRBV5-1 to TRBJ2-7; no firm D call. CDR3 size: 14 residues. Germline-derived CDR1 and CDR2 are SGHRS and YFSETQ. The CDR3 reads CASSAGPTTYEQCF. Written as DNA, the CDR3 is TGCGCCAGCAGCGCCGGACCGACCACCTACGAGCAGTGCTTC.

In the case of this clonotype: This clone may be a read error of a much larger clone one base away. CDR3 bases: TGTGCCAGCAATCCGCCAGACCCACGCTCTGGAAACACCATATATTTT. Amino acid sequence: CASNPPDPRSGNTIYF. J is TRBJ1-3 and V is TRBV28; D unresolved. The germline V and J ends were trimmed by 7 bases and 0 bases, with 16 bases remaining between them. This CDR3 spans 16 amino acids. The germline CDR1 and CDR2 sequences are MDHEN and SYDVKM.

This sequence joins TRBV30 and TRBJ1-2; 8 bases agree with TRBD1. Germline V lookup: CDR1 GTSNPN, CDR2 SVGIG (reference sequence). Trimming at V came to 5 bases and at J to 6 bases, leaving 2 bases not matched to a gene. The CDR3 is 11 amino acids. CDR3: CAWGQGNGYTF. In nucleotides, the CDR3 is TGTGCCTGGGGACAGGGAAATGGCTACACCTTC.

This clonotype was found many times. The gene calls are TRBV25-1 and TRBJ1-1, with D possibly matching TRBD1 (6 bases). Looked up from germline, CDR1 is MGHDK and CDR2 is SYGVNS. The V end was cut by 4 bases, the J end by 4 bases, with 16 bases between. The CDR3 runs 15 residues. CDR3: CASSGPGGPSTEAFF. The CDR3 DNA follows: TGTGCCAGCAGTGGACCCGGGGGCCCTTCCACTGAAGCTTTCTTT.

This clonotype was seen a handful of times. The rearrangement joins TRBV19 to TRBJ2-1; D call uncertain. The CDR3 runs 11 residues. The V gene lost 8 bases and the J gene lost 3 bases, with 5 bases spanning the gap. CDR1 is LNHDA, CDR2 SQIVND, per germline (reference sequence). The chain's CDR3 is CASAIYNEQFF. The DNA of the CDR3 is TGTGCCAGTGCAATCTACAATGAGCAGTTCTTC.